Below are 27 T cell receptor beta chains sequenced from a single sample in a study of shared clonotypes between healthy human individuals. Naive CD8 cells lacked CD45RO, underwent positive selection for CCR7 and left out terminally differentiated effector memory CD45RA+ cells. The table came from immunoSEQ multiplex PCR; TCRdb's copy has only in-frame clones and leaves some out. The repertoire holds 750,000 to 1,000,000 clones, around 93% seen once, with around 24% in the top ten. The sequenced sample consisted of naive CD8+ T cells sorted from blood. These receptors were obtained from a man younger than 45 in good health.

The V gene is TRBV19, the J gene TRBJ2-7; tentatively, D is TRBD2 (5 bases). Trimming pared 1 base from V and 4 bases from J, leaving 14 bases between. The CDR3 extends over 15 amino acids. Per the germline V gene, CDR1 is LNHDA and CDR2 is SQIVND (reference sequence). The CDR3 DNA is TGTGCCAGTAGTATAGCGCCGGGATCCAATTACGAGCAGTACTTC. It encodes CASSIAPGSNYEQYF.

This clone was observed a handful of times. J is TRBJ2-1 and V is TRBV7-9, with a tentative D call TRBD2 (5 bases). V was cut by 6 bases and J by 9 bases, with 15 bases left in between. There are 13 residues in the CDR3. Germline V gene sequence: CDR1 SEHNR, CDR2 FQNEAQ (reference sequence). The CDR3 DNA is TGTGCCAGCAGTCTAGAATCGGGGTTTGAGCAGTTCTTC. This codes for CASSLESGFEQFF.

This clone was seen at least ten times. The chain employs TRBV12-5 and TRBJ2-7; D call uncertain. The CDR3 contains 15 residues. The germline V gene encodes CDR1 LGHNT and CDR2 FRNRAP. Trimming removed 0 bases from V and 3 bases from J, with 12 bases in between. Written as DNA, the CDR3 is TGTGCTAGTGGTTTGGTTTGTCTCAGTTACTACGAGCAGTACTTC. As protein: CASGLVCLSYYEQYF.

V and J are TRBV6-5 and TRBJ2-7, with 11 bases fitting TRBD2. Germline assignment: CDR1 MNHEY and CDR2 SVGAGI. Losses at the gene ends were 0 bases for V and 4 bases for J; bases not matched to a gene: 5. The CDR3 is 16 residues long. The CDR3 DNA sequence: TGTGCCAGCAGTTACTCAGTAGCGGGAGGGCCGTACGAGCAGTACTTC. As protein: CASSYSVAGGPYEQYF.

The J gene is TRBJ1-5, the V gene TRBV6-5; D perhaps matches TRBD1 (6 bases). Germline CDR1 reads MNHEY; CDR2 reads SVGAGI. The CDR3 is 15 residues long. Trimming took 2 bases from V and 3 from J, leaving 11 bases between them. CDR3 sequence: CASSYGGPANQPQHF. CDR3 bases: TGTGCCAGCAGTTACGGGGGGCCTGCCAATCAGCCCCAGCATTTT.

The J gene is TRBJ2-1, the V gene TRBV9; TRBD2 agrees at 13 bases. The V gene end was trimmed by 5 bases and the J gene end by 15 bases; junction bases not matched to a gene: 8. From germline, CDR1 is SGDLS and CDR2 YYNGEE. CDR3 length: 13 amino acids. In nucleotides, the CDR3 is TGTGCCAGCAGTGGAGGACTAGCGGGAGTTGGGTTCTTC. This translates into CASSGGLAGVGFF. Full variable domain (remainder filled in from reference TRBV9 and TRBJ2-1): DSGVTQTPKHLITATGQRVTLRCSPRSGDLSVYWYQQSLDQGLQFLIQYYNGEERAKGNILERFSAQQFPDLHSELNLSSLELGDSALYFCASSGGLAGVGFFGPGTRLTVL.

This chain links TRBV10-3 with TRBJ2-5; D unclear. The V end was cut by 1 base, the J end by 3 bases, with 6 bases between. From germline, CDR1 is ENHRY and CDR2 SYGVKD. This CDR3 comprises 13 residues. The CDR3 spells CAISEYTEETQYF. As DNA, the CDR3 is TGTGCCATCAGTGAGTATACGGAAGAGACCCAGTACTTC.

J is TRBJ2-1 and V is TRBV19; the D gene is possibly TRBD2 (5 bases). The CDR3 covers 13 residues. Trimming removed 2 bases at V and 3 bases at J, with 5 bases between. Per the germline V gene, CDR1 is LNHDA and CDR2 is SQIVND (reference sequence). The CDR3 here is CASSIRDYNEQFF. The CDR3 DNA reads as TGTGCCAGTAGTATACGGGACTACAATGAGCAGTTCTTC.

The gene calls are TRBV10-1 and TRBJ2-3; 10 bases map to TRBD1. The CDR3 runs 15 residues. After removal of 8 bases from V and 7 bases from J, the junction contained 12 bases not matched to a gene. The germline gives CDR1 WNHNN, CDR2 SYGVQD (reference sequence). The CDR3 region is CASLCTGQGLHTQYF. For the CDR3, the DNA is TGCGCCAGCCTCTGCACGGGACAGGGGTTGCATACGCAGTATTTT.

This chain uses TRBV27 with TRBJ2-5, with TRBD2 matching over 7 bases. Trimming took 2 bases from V and 5 from J; bases not matched to a gene: 8. Germline CDR1 and CDR2: MNHEY and SMNVEV (reference sequence). This CDR3 is 15 amino acids long. The CDR3, as DNA: TGTGCCAGCAGTTTAATCCGTGCGGGAGTGGAGACCCAGTACTTC. This encodes CASSLIRAGVETQYF.

CDR3 residues: CASSSISDFSYEQYF. The CDR3 nucleotides are TGTGCCAGCAGCTCCATTAGCGATTTCTCCTACGAGCAGTACTTC. The J gene is TRBJ2-7, the V gene TRBV7-6; D might be TRBD2 (5 bases). Trimming left V 4 bases short and J 0 bases short, with 13 bases between. The CDR3 consists of 15 residues. CDR1 and CDR2 (germline): SGHVS, FNYEAQ.

The V gene is TRBV6-4, the J gene TRBJ2-2, with a possible D match to TRBD1 (5 bases). The length of the CDR3 is 14 residues. Germline CDR1 and CDR2: MRHNA and SNTAGT. Trimming cost V 7 bases and J 7 bases, with 16 bases left between them. CDR3 protein: CASKFDQGHGELFF. The CDR3 DNA sequence: TGTGCCAGCAAATTCGACCAGGGTCACGGGGAGCTGTTTTTT.

J is TRBJ2-1 and V is TRBV25-1; D is perhaps TRBD2 (6 bases). V lost 3 bases, J lost 7 bases, and 19 bases lay in between. The germline V gene encodes CDR1 MGHDK and CDR2 SYGVNS. This CDR3 region has 16 residues. CDR3 loop: CASSDPNGTLGNEQFF. The CDR3 DNA follows: TGTGCCAGCAGTGACCCTAATGGGACTCTTGGGAATGAGCAGTTCTTC.

The J gene is TRBJ2-3, the V gene TRBV27, with TRBD2 matching over 7 bases. The CDR3 has 16 residues. CDR1 and CDR2 from the germline V gene are MNHEY and SMNVEV (reference sequence). Trimming at V came to 5 bases and at J to 3 bases, leaving 11 bases not matched to a gene. The CDR3 sequence is CASSRSQREATDTQYF. CDR3 bases: TGTGCCAGCAGTCGATCCCAGCGGGAAGCAACAGATACGCAGTATTTT.

The J gene is TRBJ1-2, the V gene TRBV7-9; D possibly corresponds to TRBD1 (6 bases). The ends were cut back, 4 bases at V and 0 bases at J, with 18 bases in the middle. The length of the CDR3 is 17 residues. CDR1 and CDR2 from the germline V gene are SEHNR and FQNEAQ (reference sequence). In DNA form, the CDR3 reads TGTGCCAGCAGCTCCCTCATAGGACAGACCTCTAACTATGGCTACACCTTC. Protein sequence: CASSSLIGQTSNYGYTF.

Concerning this clone itself: Other DNA sequences from this sample encode an identical CDR3 as well. The gene calls are TRBV27 and TRBJ2-7; D gene uncertain. CDR3 length: 14 residues. Trimming took 3 bases from V and 0 from J, leaving 9 bases between them. CDR1 is MNHEY and CDR2 is SMNVEV in the germline V gene (reference sequence). The CDR3 region is CASSLSRSSYEQYF. The CDR3 bases are TGTGCCAGCAGTTTGAGTAGGTCCTCCTACGAGCAGTACTTC.

V gene TRBV29-1 combines with J gene TRBJ2-2; TRBD2 is a possible D gene (5 bases). The germline CDR1 and CDR2 sequences are SQVTM and ANQGSEA. Trimming stripped 4 bases from V and 1 base from J, with 13 bases between. The CDR3 has 15 amino acids. CDR3 loop: CSVVGLAENTGELFF. Here the CDR3 DNA reads TGCAGCGTTGTCGGGCTAGCAGAGAACACCGGGGAGCTGTTTTTT.

The chain employs TRBV28 and TRBJ1-1; D unclear. Germline loops: CDR1 MDHEN, CDR2 SYDVKM. The CDR3 loop spans 16 amino acids. V was shortened by 3 bases and J by 0 bases, with 14 bases between the two germline ends. The CDR3 reads CASSFSIETMNTEAFF. The CDR3 nucleotides read TGTGCCAGCAGTTTCTCAATCGAGACTATGAACACTGAAGCTTTCTTT.

The rearrangement links TRBV6-5 to TRBJ2-1; 12 nucleotides match TRBD1. The germline CDR1 and CDR2 sequences are MNHEY and SVGAGI. The junction had 2 bases not matched to a gene; V was cut back by 4 bases and J by 7 bases. CDR3 length equals 14 residues. The CDR3 here is CASSWDRGRNEQFF. The CDR3 DNA follows: TGTGCCAGCAGTTGGGACAGGGGGCGGAATGAGCAGTTCTTC.

The chain is built from TRBV11-2 and TRBJ2-5; 11 bases are shared with TRBD1. This CDR3 is built from 16 residues. V was pared by 5 bases and J by 1 base, with 6 bases of the junction left unmatched. Per germline, CDR1 SGHAT and CDR2 FQNNGV. CDR3 sequence (DNA): TGTGCCAGCAGCCCGCTAGGGACAGGGGGCCAAGAGACCCAGTACTTC. It is translated as CASSPLGTGGQETQYF.

This clone was recorded once. The V and J genes are TRBV11-1 and TRBJ1-2; D unclear. The CDR3 contains 14 residues. V lost 1 base and J 6 bases, leaving 12 bases between the germline ends. Germline V gives CDR1 SGHAT, CDR2 FQDESV (reference sequence). The CDR3 reads CASSLVPNDDGYTF. As DNA, the CDR3 is TGTGCCAGCAGCTTAGTGCCAAATGATGATGGCTACACCTTC.

V usage is TRBV9 and J usage is TRBJ1-2; the D is unclear. The CDR3 spans 14 residues. V lost 3 bases and J lost 4, with 13 bases in between. Germline V gene lookup returns CDR1 SGDLS and CDR2 YYNGEE. The CDR3 coding sequence is TGTGCCAGCAGCGCCGAGACACTAATCTATGGCTACACCTTC. Translating gives CASSAETLIYGYTF.

The chain recombines TRBV5-1 with TRBJ2-3; no firm D call. This CDR3 contains 14 residues. Germline CDR1 reads SGHRS; CDR2 reads YFSETQ. Between the trimmed V and J ends, which lost 0 bases and 0 bases, there was a span of 5 bases. As DNA, the CDR3 is TGCGCCAGCAGCTTGGGACCGAGCACAGATACGCAGTATTTT. As protein: CASSLGPSTDTQYF.

The J gene is TRBJ2-2, the V gene TRBV5-5; 8 bases match TRBD1. The CDR3 spans 14 residues. The V segment lost 4 bases and the J segment 6 bases; nucleotides outside the gene matches: 5. CDR1 and CDR2 (germline): SGHKS, YYEKEE (reference sequence). Here the CDR3 reads CASSGWTGPGELFF. As DNA, the CDR3 is TGTGCCAGCAGCGGATGGACAGGGCCCGGGGAGCTGTTTTTT.

This chain uses TRBV6-5 with TRBJ1-1, with D hard to call. This CDR3 has 12 residues. V was clipped by 6 bases and J by 4 bases, with 9 bases between them. Germline lookup yields CDR1 MNHEY and CDR2 SVGAGI. This CDR3 is CASSPATTEAFF. As DNA, the CDR3 is TGTGCCAGCAGCCCGGCGACCACTGAAGCTTTCTTT.

This chain links TRBV11-1 with TRBJ2-1, with a weak D call TRBD2 (5 bases). This CDR3 has 12 amino acids. Germline values: CDR1 SGHAT, CDR2 FQDESV (reference sequence). Trimming left V 3 bases short and J 8 bases short, with 8 bases between. This CDR3 reads CASSLRVDEQFF. As DNA, the CDR3 is TGTGCCAGCAGCTTGAGGGTAGATGAGCAGTTCTTC.

J is TRBJ2-2 and V is TRBV6-5, with 7 bases that match TRBD2. V dropped 5 bases and J dropped 5; count of bases not matched to a gene: 5. Germline V gene sequence: CDR1 MNHEY, CDR2 SVGAGI. This CDR3 comprises 14 residues. CDR3 DNA: TGTGCCAGCAGTGGGAGGGCCGGTACCGGGGAGCTGTTTTTT. It translates to CASSGRAGTGELFF.